The sequence of this T cell receptor beta chain was determined in a study of shared clonotypes between healthy human individuals. At the level of the study: Those who served as donors were a couple of women and a few men between the ages of 18 and 49.

Produced via immunoSEQ multiplex PCR; TCRdb's table is partial and in-frame only. The sample yields roughly 2.6 million clones, around 94% seen once. Notes on this clone: The antigen is undetermined.

Study outcomes and limitations: When naive CD4 clonotypes were compared across a few donors, 4% to 6.5% were shared. Unshared clonotypes carried lower generation probabilities than those common to all four donors.

The receptor's source is a man between 18 and 29 years old in good health. Sequenced: naive CD4+ T cells sorted from blood. This sample's subset: CD45RA+ positively selected.

CDR3 nucleotide sequence: TGTGCCAGCAGTGGCACCGCTACCTATGGCTACACCTTC. It codes for CASSGTATYGYTF. J is TRBJ1-2 and V is TRBV28, with unresolved D. The germline V and J ends were trimmed by 5 bases and 4 bases, with 11 bases remaining between them. The CDR3 sequence is 13 residues long. The germline V gene has CDR1 MDHEN and CDR2 SYDVKM.